This record looks at one T cell receptor beta chain sequence and its context. Libraries were prepared by immunoSEQ multiplex PCR; TCRdb keeps only in-frame clonotypes and omits some of them. The sample holds 68,000 or so clones, approximately 90% seen once. The data originate from a study of cytomegalovirus exposure and HLA in healthy donors. From germline, CDR1 is SGHNT and CDR2 YENEEA. V shed 4 bases and J 4 bases; nucleotides not matched to a gene: 1. CDR3 size: 15 residues. V is TRBV11-3 and J is TRBJ2-2, with 12 positions matching TRBD1. This TCR derives from a young man in good health and CMV-seronegative. The sequencing sample was made of PBMCs. CDR3 amino acids: CASSWGQGATGELFF. For the CDR3, the DNA is TGTGCCAGCAGCTGGGGACAGGGGGCCACCGGGGAGCTGTTTTTT.